Presented here are 10 T cell receptor beta chains from one specimen sequenced in a study of blood T cell repertoires in COVID-19 (dated by TCRdb to the early 2020s). Receptors were amplified or captured by the immunoSEQ multiplex PCR assay. The table was pulled from immuneACCESS by TCRdb, which kept in-frame rearrangements only. Such tables lose some clones; where checked, under half of the loss comes from unresolved V genes, and the rest has no known cause. The sample table shows 60,000 to 90,000 clones, and about 83% are seen once. Roughly 5% of the sample goes to the ten largest clones. Sequencing was done on a sample of peripheral blood. These receptor sequences come from an elderly woman with active or convalescent COVID-19.

The rearrangement links TRBV6-2 or TRBV6-3 to TRBJ2-2, with 14 nucleotides matching TRBD2. J was trimmed by 7 bases and V by 5 bases; bases with no gene match: 6. The CDR3 sequence is 16 residues long. Germline V gene sequence: CDR1 MNHEY, CDR2 SVGEGT. CDR3 DNA sequence: TGTGCCAGCAGTCGCGGGACTAGCGGGAGTATCGGGGAGCTGTTTTTT. It is translated as CASSRGTSGSIGELFF.

This chain connects TRBV4-2 to TRBJ2-5, with TRBD2 identical over 7 bases. Germline lookup yields CDR1 LGHNA and CDR2 YNFKEQ. J gave up 5 bases and V 0 bases, and 3 bases lay outside the gene matches. The CDR3 has 14 residues. As DNA, the CDR3 is TGTGCCAGCAGCCAAGAGGCGGGGGACGAGACCCAGTACTTC. As protein: CASSQEAGDETQYF.

The chain joins TRBV11-3 to TRBJ2-7; 8 bases match TRBD1. V was pared by 3 bases and J by 3 bases, with 4 bases of the junction left unmatched. Germline CDR1 is SGHNT and CDR2 is YENEEA. The CDR3 runs to 14 residues. CDR3 in DNA: TGTGCCAGCAGCTTGACAGGGGAGGACTACGAGCAGTACTTC. As protein: CASSLTGEDYEQYF.

The rearrangement links TRBV11-2 to TRBJ1-3, with 8 bases matching TRBD1. V was clipped by 2 bases and J by 1 base; unmatched bases: 1. The germline CDR1 and CDR2 sequences are SGHAT and FQNNGV. There are 15 residues in the CDR3. This CDR3 reads CASSLRTGSGNTIYF. CDR3 in DNA: TGTGCCAGCAGCTTACGGACAGGGTCTGGAAACACCATATATTTT.

In DNA, the CDR3 is TGTGCCAGCAGTGGGGGGGGACTAGCGGGACGCTCCTACGAGCAGTACTTC. Its translation is CASSGGGLAGRSYEQYF. The chain couples TRBV28 to TRBJ2-7, with TRBD2 matching over 13 bases. The CDR3 extends over 17 amino acids. Trimming removed 5 bases from V and 0 bases from J; junction bases left unmatched: 7. Looked up from germline, CDR1 is MDHEN and CDR2 is SYDVKM. Combining the CDR3 with reference TRBV28 and TRBJ2-7 gives the whole variable domain DVKVTQSSRYLVKRTGEKVFLECVQDMDHENMFWYRQDPGLGLRLIYFSYDVKMKEKGDIPEGYSVSREKKERFSLILESASTNQTSMYLCASSGGGLAGRSYEQYFGPGTRLTVT.

The count of this clone is one. The V and J genes are TRBV4-3 and TRBJ2-2; 8 bases fit TRBD2. The CDR3 runs 18 residues. Germline CDR1 LGHNA, CDR2 YSLEER. Trimming at V came to 4 bases and at J to 5 bases, leaving 15 bases not matched to a gene. In DNA form, the CDR3 reads TGCGCCAGCAGCCTCGACCTTACTAGCGGAAGAATAACCGGGGAGCTGTTTTTT. Its translation: CASSLDLTSGRITGELFF.

The CDR3 loop is CASSASGGGDTQYF. The CDR3 bases are TGTGCCAGCAGTGCTAGCGGGGGGGGAGATACGCAGTATTTT. The chain employs TRBV6-4 and TRBJ2-3, with 12 positions matching TRBD2. The germline V gene has CDR1 MRHNA and CDR2 SNTAGT. The CDR3 is made up of 14 amino acids. Trimming at V came to 4 bases and at J to 5 bases, leaving 1 base not matched to a gene.

The chain has TRBV7-3 and TRBJ1-1, with D hard to call. The V end lost 0 bases, the J end lost 5 bases, and 7 bases lay between the germline ends. CDR1 is SGHTA and CDR2 is FQGTGA in the germline V gene. CDR3 length: 13 amino acids. CDR3: CASSLTAATEAFF. For the CDR3, the DNA is TGTGCCAGCAGCTTAACGGCAGCGACTGAAGCTTTCTTT. The whole variable domain, filled in from reference TRBV7-3 and TRBJ1-1, reads GAGVSQTPSNKVTEKGKYVELRCDPISGHTALYWYRQSLGQGPEFLIYFQGTGAADDSGLPNDRFFAVRPEGSVSTLKIQRTERGDSAVYLCASSLTAATEAFFGQGTRLTVV.

This clone was detected once. The chain links TRBV4-3 to TRBJ2-7, with 7 bases matching TRBD1. Germline V CDR1 and CDR2: LGHNA, YSLEER. This CDR3 comprises 14 residues. After removal of 6 bases from V and 6 bases from J, the junction contained 11 bases not matched to a gene. The CDR3 DNA follows: TGCGCCAGCAGTGAGGACTCGACAGGGCCCGAGCAGTACTTC. The encoded protein is CASSEDSTGPEQYF.

The chain joins TRBV7-2 to TRBJ1-4; a possible D gene is TRBD1 (6 bases). The CDR3 length is 15 residues. Looked up from germline, CDR1 is SGHTA and CDR2 is FQGNSA. V shed 1 base and J shed 8 bases, with 14 bases lying between them. CDR3 bases: TGTGCCAGCAGCTTAGTCGGGGGGCTCAAGGAAAAACTGTTTTTT. As protein: CASSLVGGLKEKLFF.